This T cell receptor (beta chain) was recorded in a study of shared clonotypes between healthy human individuals. Between the trimmed V and J ends, which lost 1 base and 5 bases, there was a span of 8 bases. The CDR3 contains 13 residues. Germline V gene data show CDR1 as SGHAT and CDR2 as FQNNGV. Method: immunoSEQ multiplex PCR; TCRdb's copy keeps in-frame clones and lacks some. The sample lists roughly 2.6 million clones, around nine tenths occurring once. The TCR originated in a man aged 18 to 35 in good health. The sample consisted of naive CD4+ T cells sorted from blood. Subset reported: CD45RA+ positively selected. This chain uses TRBV11-2 with TRBJ1-1; the D is unclear. CDR3 region: CASSLVAGTEAFF. The DNA of the CDR3 is TGTGCCAGCAGCTTAGTGGCGGGGACTGAAGCTTTCTTT. The full variable domain, with the rest looked up from reference TRBV11-2 and TRBJ1-1, is EAGVAQSPRYKIIEKRQSVAFWCNPISGHATLYWYQQILGQGPKLLIQFQNNGVVDDSQLPKDRFSAERLKGVDSTLKIQPAKLEDSAVYLCASSLVAGTEAFFGQGTRLTVV.